This TCR beta chain stems from a study of blood T cell repertoires in COVID-19. Across the study: Specimens from acute and convalescent COVID-19 originated in the United States, Italy and Spain. PBMCs, B-cell-depleted T cells, or T cells provided the cDNA or gDNA that made up the material.

In the source study's methods: Amplified reference gene primers provided the basis for estimating nucleated cell counts. Assay: immunoSEQ multiplex PCR; the TCRdb copy retains only in-frame clones and omits some. D and trimming come from the DNA, and the V and J calls and clone size come from that table. The sample shows fewer than 200,000 clones, 80% to 90% of them seen only once. The sample consisted of peripheral blood. This TCR came from a man between 40 and 49 years old who had recovered from COVID-19.

The CDR3 DNA reads as TGTGCCAGCAGCTTAAAACCGGGAGGCGCCTACGAGCAGTACTTC. Translation gives CASSLKPGGAYEQYF. The chain joins TRBV7-2 to TRBJ2-7; 7 bases line up with TRBD2. Germline V lookup: CDR1 SGHTA, CDR2 FQGNSA. The CDR3 sequence is 15 residues long. Trimming at V came to 2 bases and at J to 2 bases, leaving 6 bases not matched to a gene. The whole variable domain, remainder taken from reference TRBV7-2 and TRBJ2-7, is GAGVSQSPSNKVTEKGKDVELRCDPISGHTALYWYRQSLGQGLEFLIYFQGNSAPDKSGLPSDRFSAERTGGSVSTLTIQRTQQEDSAVYLCASSLKPGGAYEQYFGPGTRLTVT.